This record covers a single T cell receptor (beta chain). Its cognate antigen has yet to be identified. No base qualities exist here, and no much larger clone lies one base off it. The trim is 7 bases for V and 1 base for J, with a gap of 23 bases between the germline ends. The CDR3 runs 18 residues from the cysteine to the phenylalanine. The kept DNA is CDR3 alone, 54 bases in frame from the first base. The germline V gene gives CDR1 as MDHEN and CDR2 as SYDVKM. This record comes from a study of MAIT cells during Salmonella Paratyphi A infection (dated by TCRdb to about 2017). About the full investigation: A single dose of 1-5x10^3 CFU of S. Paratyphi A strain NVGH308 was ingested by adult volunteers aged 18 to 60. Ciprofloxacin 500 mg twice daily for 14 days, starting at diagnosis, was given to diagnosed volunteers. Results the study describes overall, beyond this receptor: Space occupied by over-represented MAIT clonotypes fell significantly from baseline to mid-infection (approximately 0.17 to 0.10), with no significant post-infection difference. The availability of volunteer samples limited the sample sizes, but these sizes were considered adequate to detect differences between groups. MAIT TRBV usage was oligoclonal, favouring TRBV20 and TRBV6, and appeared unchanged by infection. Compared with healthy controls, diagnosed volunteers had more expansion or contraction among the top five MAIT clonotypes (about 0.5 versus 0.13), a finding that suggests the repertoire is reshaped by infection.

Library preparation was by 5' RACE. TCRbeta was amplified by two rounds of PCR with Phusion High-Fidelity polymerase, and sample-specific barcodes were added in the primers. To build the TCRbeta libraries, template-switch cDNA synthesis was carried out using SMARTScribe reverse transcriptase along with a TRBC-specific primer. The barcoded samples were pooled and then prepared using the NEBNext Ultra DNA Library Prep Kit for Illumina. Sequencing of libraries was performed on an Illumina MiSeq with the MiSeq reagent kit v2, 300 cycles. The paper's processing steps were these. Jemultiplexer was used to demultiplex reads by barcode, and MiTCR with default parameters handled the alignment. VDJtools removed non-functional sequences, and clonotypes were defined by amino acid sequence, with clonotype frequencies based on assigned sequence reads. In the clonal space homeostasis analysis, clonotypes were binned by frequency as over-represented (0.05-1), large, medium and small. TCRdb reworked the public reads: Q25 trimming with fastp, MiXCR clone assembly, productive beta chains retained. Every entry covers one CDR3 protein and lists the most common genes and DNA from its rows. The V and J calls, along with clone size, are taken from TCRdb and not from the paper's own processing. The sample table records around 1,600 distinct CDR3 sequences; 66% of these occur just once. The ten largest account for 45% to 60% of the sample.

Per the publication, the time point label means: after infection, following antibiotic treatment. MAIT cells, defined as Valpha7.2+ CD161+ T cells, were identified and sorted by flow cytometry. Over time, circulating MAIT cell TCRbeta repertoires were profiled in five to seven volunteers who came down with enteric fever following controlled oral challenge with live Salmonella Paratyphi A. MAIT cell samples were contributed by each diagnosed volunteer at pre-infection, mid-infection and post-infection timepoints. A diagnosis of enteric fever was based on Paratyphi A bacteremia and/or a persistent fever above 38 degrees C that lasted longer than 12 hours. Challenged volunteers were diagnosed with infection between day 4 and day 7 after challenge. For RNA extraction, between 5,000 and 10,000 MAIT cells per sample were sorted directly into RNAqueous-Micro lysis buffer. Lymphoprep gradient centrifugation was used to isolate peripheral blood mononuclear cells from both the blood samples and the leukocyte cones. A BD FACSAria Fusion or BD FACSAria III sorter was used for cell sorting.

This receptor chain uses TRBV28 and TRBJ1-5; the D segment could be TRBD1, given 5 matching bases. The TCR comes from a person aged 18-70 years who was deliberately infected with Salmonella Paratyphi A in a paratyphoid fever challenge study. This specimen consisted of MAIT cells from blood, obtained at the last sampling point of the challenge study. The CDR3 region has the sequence CASIAWAPGTGSNQPQHF. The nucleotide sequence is TGTGCCAGCATCGCATGGGCACCAGGGACCGGGAGCAATCAGCCCCAGCATTTT.